These 30 T cell receptor beta chains were all obtained from the same sample, sequenced in a study of somatic mutations in cytotoxic T cells in rheumatoid arthritis. Assay: immunoSEQ multiplex PCR; the TCRdb copy retains only in-frame clones and omits some. The sample contains 15,000 to 20,000 clones, around 79% of which appear only once. The sample was CD8+ T cells sorted from blood. The source of these receptors is an adult with rheumatoid arthritis.

The chain uses TRBV5-1 and TRBJ2-3; TRBD1 matches 8 bases. Germline lookup yields CDR1 SGHRS and CDR2 YFSETQ. This CDR3 comprises 14 residues. The V segment lost 3 bases and the J segment 3 bases; nucleotides outside the gene matches: 3. CDR3 DNA: TGCGCCAGCAGCTCCACAGGGGGGACAGATACGCAGTATTTT. It is translated as CASSSTGGTDTQYF.

V usage is TRBV5-6 and J usage is TRBJ1-6; D is unclear. The CDR3 contains 17 residues. CDR1 is SGHDT, CDR2 YYEEEE, per germline. The V end was cut by 4 bases, the J end by 2 bases, with 16 bases between. CDR3 amino acids: CASSRQVDAPYNSPLHF. CDR3 DNA: TGTGCCAGCAGCCGCCAAGTCGATGCTCCCTATAATTCACCCCTCCACTTT.

This chain links TRBV29-1 with TRBJ2-7; D call uncertain. The CDR3 covers 13 residues. Between the trimmed V and J ends, which lost 5 bases and 5 bases, there was a span of 16 bases. Germline assignment: CDR1 SQVTM and CDR2 ANQGSEA. The CDR3 region has the DNA TGCAGCGTTCTAGACACTATTTATGACGAGCAGTACTTC. It translates to CSVLDTIYDEQYF.

The chain joins TRBV11-2 to TRBJ2-7, with D perhaps matching TRBD1 (5 bases). V lost 1 base and J 3 bases, leaving 10 bases between the germline ends. Germline-derived CDR1 and CDR2 are SGHAT and FQNNGV. The CDR3 extends over 14 amino acids. The DNA of the CDR3 is TGTGCCAGCAGCTTAGTCAGGGTTGGCTACGAGCAGTACTTC. Translating it yields CASSLVRVGYEQYF. Combining the CDR3 with reference TRBV11-2 and TRBJ2-7 gives the whole variable domain EAGVAQSPRYKIIEKRQSVAFWCNPISGHATLYWYQQILGQGPKLLIQFQNNGVVDDSQLPKDRFSAERLKGVDSTLKIQPAKLEDSAVYLCASSLVRVGYEQYFGPGTRLTVT.

In this sample, this clone turned up once. V usage is TRBV19 and J usage is TRBJ2-3; TRBD1 might be the D (6 bases). This CDR3 comprises 13 residues. Germline values: CDR1 LNHDA, CDR2 SQIVND (reference sequence). The V end lost 8 bases, the J end lost 2 bases, and 11 bases lay between the germline ends. The CDR3 coding sequence is TGTGCCAGTTGGGGGCAGCACACAGATACGCAGTATTTT. Residues: CASWGQHTDTQYF. The full variable domain, rest sourced from reference TRBV19 and TRBJ2-3, is DGGITQSPKYLFRKEGQNVTLSCEQNLNHDAMYWYRQDPGQGLRLIYYSQIVNDFQKGDIAEGYSVSREKKESFPLTVTSAQKNPTAFYLCASWGQHTDTQYFGPGTRLTVL.

The chain has TRBV4-1 and TRBJ2-1; D possibly corresponds to TRBD1 (5 bases). Germline lookup yields CDR1 MGHRA and CDR2 YSYEKL. This CDR3 has 13 residues. V was pared by 5 bases and J by 5 bases, with 10 bases between. This CDR3 is CASSLRQNNEQFF. CDR3 coding DNA: TGCGCCAGCAGCTTACGACAGAACAATGAGCAGTTCTTC.

V usage is TRBV4-1 and J usage is TRBJ1-4; possibly TRBD1 for D (5 bases). This CDR3 is built from 15 residues. V was trimmed by 4 bases and J by 5 bases, leaving 14 bases between them. Germline CDR1 and CDR2: MGHRA and YSYEKL. The CDR3 DNA sequence: TGCGCCAGCAGCCGGTCGAAACAGGAGAATGAAAAACTGTTTTTT. As protein: CASSRSKQENEKLFF.

This rearrangement joins TRBV21-1 to TRBJ1-2; the D call of TRBD1 is as the table states it, not checked on the DNA. TRBV21-1 is given as a pseudogene. The CDR3 contains 16 residues. For the CDR3, the DNA is TGTGCCAGCAGCACTGGATGGACAGGGCCCTTCTATGGCTACACCTTC. Protein: CASSTGWTGPFYGYTF.

This clone was seen only a few times. The chain couples TRBV21-1 to TRBJ1-5. TRBV21-1 is a known pseudogene. The CDR3 is made up of 13 amino acids. CDR3 sequence reads: CASSPKGNQPQHF. For the CDR3, the DNA is TGTGCCAGCAGCCCGAAAGGCAATCAGCCCCAGCATTTT.

This chain joins TRBV6-1 and TRBJ2-2; D not resolved. V lost 7 bases to trimming and J lost 2 bases, with 14 bases between them. Germline CDR1 MNHNS, CDR2 SASEGT. The CDR3 is 15 amino acids. The CDR3 loop reads CASIPGPSNTGELFF. The CDR3 DNA reads as TGTGCCAGCATCCCGGGTCCGAGTAACACCGGGGAGCTGTTTTTT.

The genes are TRBV19 and TRBJ2-3; D gene ambiguous. Trimming took 6 bases from V and 1 from J, leaving 8 bases between them. Germline V lookup: CDR1 LNHDA, CDR2 SQIVND (reference sequence). The CDR3 sequence is 13 residues long. The CDR3 spells CASRPLGTDTQYF. The CDR3 nucleotides read TGTGCCAGTAGACCCCTGGGCACAGATACGCAGTATTTT.

This chain's CDR3 is CASSLPRGGNTEAFF. In DNA, the CDR3 is TGTGCCAGCAGCTTACCCAGGGGTGGGAACACTGAAGCTTTCTTT. The chain couples TRBV7-9 to TRBJ1-1; D is perhaps TRBD1 (6 bases). The CDR3 sequence is 15 residues long. Germline CDR1 is SEHNR and CDR2 is FQNEAQ (reference sequence). Trimming cost V 2 bases and J 1 base, with 11 bases left between them.

The chain recombines TRBV5-5 with TRBJ1-6; 7 bases line up with TRBD1. The V segment lost 0 bases and the J segment 8 bases; nucleotides outside the gene matches: 11. This CDR3 has 17 residues. Per germline, CDR1 SGHKS and CDR2 YYEKEE (reference sequence). The CDR3 region has the DNA TGTGCCAGCAGCTTGGCCCTGACAGGGAGAGTAGATTCACCCCTCCACTTT. Translated: CASSLALTGRVDSPLHF.

This rearrangement joins TRBV25-1 to TRBJ1-1; D gene unclear. Germline V gene lookup returns CDR1 MGHDK and CDR2 SYGVNS. The CDR3 spans 15 residues. Trimming shortened V by 1 base and J by 2 bases, and 11 bases separated the two germline ends. The CDR3 nucleotides are TGTGCCAGCAGTGAATCGTGGGCAGCCAACACTGAAGCTTTCTTT. Its protein is CASSESWAANTEAFF. The whole variable domain, remainder taken from reference TRBV25-1 and TRBJ1-1, is EADIYQTPRYLVIGTGKKITLECSQTMGHDKMYWYQQDPGMELHLIHYSYGVNSTEKGDLSSESTVSRIRTEHFPLTLESARPSHTSQYLCASSESWAANTEAFFGQGTRLTVV.

The chain joins TRBV5-1 to TRBJ2-7, with 8 bases matching TRBD1. Germline V lookup: CDR1 SGHRS, CDR2 YFSETQ. This CDR3 region has 14 residues. V shed 2 bases and J 1 base; nucleotides not matched to a gene: 2. The CDR3 loop reads CASSFGTGSYEQYF. CDR3 DNA: TGCGCCAGCAGCTTCGGGACAGGTTCCTACGAGCAGTACTTC. Full variable domain (missing parts from reference TRBV5-1 and TRBJ2-7): KAGVTQTPRYLIKTRGQQVTLSCSPISGHRSVSWYQQTPGQGLQFLFEYFSETQRNKGNFPGRFSGRQFSNSRSEMNVSTLELGDSALYLCASSFGTGSYEQYFGPGTRLTVT.

The gene calls are TRBV5-1 and TRBJ2-3, with 8 nucleotides matching TRBD2. Germline lookup yields CDR1 SGHRS and CDR2 YFSETQ. V shed 4 bases, J shed 4 bases, and the junction held 14 bases outside the gene matches. The CDR3 is 17 amino acids. DNA for the CDR3: TGCGCCAGCAGCGGGCCCATTCCGGGAGGGCCTGCAGATACGCAGTATTTT. This codes for CASSGPIPGGPADTQYF.

The chain combines TRBV9 with TRBJ1-1, with no clear D. With 2 bases removed from V and 5 bases from J, the gap between germline ends came to 10 bases. The CDR3 length is 13 residues. Germline CDR1 reads SGDLS; CDR2 reads YYNGEE. CDR3 in amino acids: CASSVGRWTEAFF. The CDR3 coding sequence is TGTGCCAGCAGCGTGGGGAGATGGACTGAAGCTTTCTTT.

This chain links TRBV13 with TRBJ2-5; possibly TRBD1 for D (7 bases). The germline V gene encodes CDR1 PRHDT and CDR2 FYEKMQ (reference sequence). This CDR3 is 18 amino acids long. Trimming cost V 1 base and J 3 bases, with 21 bases left between them. CDR3 loop: CASSLEAAGGSWEETQYF. The DNA for the CDR3 is TGTGCCAGCAGCTTAGAGGCGGCAGGGGGGTCGTGGGAAGAGACCCAGTACTTC. Complete variable domain (other parts from reference TRBV13 and TRBJ2-5): AAGVIQSPRHLIKEKRETATLKCYPIPRHDTVYWYQQGPGQDPQFLISFYEKMQSDKGSIPDRFSAQQFSDYHSELNMSSLELGDSALYFCASSLEAAGGSWEETQYFGPGTRLLVL.

This clone came up once. The V and J genes are TRBV27 and TRBJ1-2; no clear D gene. CDR1 MNHEY and CDR2 SMNVEV come from the germline V gene (reference sequence). The CDR3 runs to 13 residues. V was shortened by 2 bases and J by 5 bases, with 9 bases between the two germline ends. For the CDR3, the DNA is TGTGCCAGCAGTTTAGGGCCAATTTATGGCTACACCTTC. Translated: CASSLGPIYGYTF.

CDR3 region: CASSLSGNEQYF. Written as DNA, the CDR3 is TGCGCCAGCAGTCTTAGCGGGAACGAGCAGTACTTC. The gene calls are TRBV4-1 and TRBJ2-7; 8 positions agree with TRBD2. CDR1 is MGHRA and CDR2 is YSYEKL in the germline V gene. CDR3 size: 12 residues. Trimming at V came to 6 bases and at J to 5 bases, leaving 3 bases not matched to a gene.

This clone has just one count. This sequence joins TRBV23-1 and TRBJ2-2; no clear D gene. TRBV23-1 is an open reading frame whose function is uncertain. The CDR3 covers 12 residues. V dropped 8 bases and J dropped 7 bases, with 11 bases sitting between them. The CDR3 nucleotides are TGCGCCAGCTCAAACCTGATCGGGGAGCTGTTTTTT. Its translation: CASSNLIGELFF.

This clone was seen a few times. The rearrangement joins TRBV5-6 to TRBJ2-1; D unresolved. Germline assignment: CDR1 SGHDT and CDR2 YYEEEE. V gave up 3 bases and J gave up 9 bases, with 7 bases separating them. CDR3 length: 11 residues. The CDR3 reads CASSWQLEQFF. The CDR3 DNA reads TGTGCCAGCAGCTGGCAGCTTGAGCAGTTCTTC.

J is TRBJ2-1 and V is TRBV30; TRBD2 matches at 11 bases. With 5 bases clipped from V and 8 bases from J, the junction kept 11 bases outside the gene matches. Per the germline V gene, CDR1 is GTSNPN and CDR2 is SVGIG (reference sequence). The CDR3 loop spans 15 amino acids. The CDR3 loop is CAWFEGVAGGDEQFF. CDR3 coding DNA: TGTGCCTGGTTCGAGGGGGTAGCGGGAGGGGATGAGCAGTTCTTC.

The chain joins TRBV10-1 to TRBJ2-7, with unresolved D. V was cut by 7 bases and J by 5 bases, with 18 bases left in between. From germline, CDR1 is WNHNN and CDR2 SYGVQD (reference sequence). There are 14 residues in the CDR3. CDR3 nucleotide sequence: TGCGCCAGCACCGAGAGTAGGGCTTACGACGAGCAGTACTTC. Its protein product is CASTESRAYDEQYF.

The chain employs TRBV7-9 and TRBJ1-2, with D perhaps matching TRBD1 (5 bases). Germline CDR1 reads SEHNR; CDR2 reads FQNEAQ (reference sequence). The CDR3 sequence is 15 residues long. V gave up 1 base and J gave up 4 bases, with 13 bases separating them. This CDR3 reads CASSLDASGAYGYTF. The DNA for the CDR3 is TGTGCCAGCAGCTTAGATGCGTCCGGGGCCTATGGCTACACCTTC. The full variable domain, its missing parts supplied by reference TRBV7-9 and TRBJ1-2, is DTGVSQNPRHKITKRGQNVTFRCDPISEHNRLYWYRQTLGQGPEFLTYFQNEAQLEKSRLLSDRFSAERPKGSFSTLEIQRTEQGDSAMYLCASSLDASGAYGYTFGSGTRLTVV.

The V gene is TRBV14, the J gene TRBJ1-1; weak D call: TRBD1 (6 bases). The CDR3 is 12 residues long. Germline CDR1 SGHDN, CDR2 FVKESK. Trimming cost V 4 bases and J 6 bases, with 9 bases left between them. CDR3 amino acids: CASSRGQPEAFF. CDR3 in DNA: TGTGCCAGCAGCCGTGGACAGCCTGAAGCTTTCTTT.

The V call is TRBV7-8, the J call TRBJ1-3; 10 nucleotides agree with TRBD1. Trimming took 4 bases from V and 2 from J; bases not matched to a gene: 5. The germline V gene encodes CDR1 SGHVS and CDR2 FQNEAQ. The CDR3 loop spans 16 amino acids. The CDR3 nucleotides read TGTGCCAGCAGCTCGACAGGGGGCCTTCCTGGAAACACCATATATTTT. Translated, it gives CASSSTGGLPGNTIYF.

The table lists this clone with a few counts. The rearrangement links TRBV12-5 to TRBJ1-1; D unresolved. The CDR3 runs 12 residues. V was pared by 6 bases and J by 0 bases, with 5 bases between. The germline V gene encodes CDR1 LGHNT and CDR2 FRNRAP. For the CDR3, the DNA is TGTGCTAGTGGATCCATGAACACTGAAGCTTTCTTT. The encoded protein is CASGSMNTEAFF.

This clone appeared a few times. CDR3 in DNA: TGTGCCAGCAGCATTCAAGTGGGAGAGACCCAGTACTTC. It yields the protein CASSIQVGETQYF. This chain joins TRBV7-9 and TRBJ2-5, with D unresolved. V was trimmed by 5 bases and J by 4 bases, leaving 11 bases between them. The CDR3 totals 13 residues. CDR1 and CDR2 (germline): SEHNR, FQNEAQ (reference sequence).

V gene TRBV5-6 combines with J gene TRBJ1-2, with 8 nucleotides matching TRBD1. The ends lost 3 bases at V and 4 bases at J; junction bases unmatched: 11. The CDR3 is made up of 16 amino acids. In germline, CDR1 is SGHDT, CDR2 YYEEEE. The CDR3 bases are TGTGCCAGCAGCTGGACGGACAGGGATCGGGGCTATGGCTACACCTTC. It yields the protein CASSWTDRDRGYGYTF.